The 29 T cell receptor beta chains below all came from one sample that was sequenced in a study of Ad26.COV2.S vaccination and SARS-CoV-2 variants (dated by TCRdb to about 2021). Libraries were prepared through the immunoSEQ multiplex PCR assay. What TCRdb holds here is the immuneACCESS table cut down to in-frame rearrangements. Part of the clones is not present; checked against another copy, under half of the missing clones reflect an unresolved V gene, and the others are unexplained. The sample profile shows about 350,000 clones; approximately 86% of them were found once. The ten largest clones add up to 9.5% to 12% of the sample. This sample's treatment or condition label indicates: roughly 18 received Ad26.COV2.S at low or high dose, single or two shots; roughly five received placebo; per-sample allocation not given. For vaccine and placebo recipients, repertoires were sequenced using samples collected on day 63 after the first injection.

Sequencing used peripheral blood, obtained in a trial of Ad26.COV2.S vaccine versus placebo. The source of these receptors is a person aged 18 to 65 who received the Ad26.COV2.S COVID-19 vaccine or a placebo.

This chain joins TRBV27 and TRBJ1-5; 7 bases align to TRBD1. Germline V gene lookup returns CDR1 MNHEY and CDR2 SMNVEV (reference sequence). The trim removed 5 bases at V and 4 bases at J, leaving 2 bases unmatched. The CDR3 spans 13 residues. CDR3 amino acids: CASSGTVNQPQHF. The CDR3 nucleotides read TGTGCCAGCAGTGGGACAGTGAATCAGCCCCAGCATTTT.

The chain links TRBV11-3 to TRBJ2-1; the match to TRBD2 covers 8 bases. Germline V gene lookup returns CDR1 SGHNT and CDR2 YENEEA. This CDR3 is built from 15 residues. V shed 5 bases and J 10 bases; nucleotides not matched to a gene: 13. The CDR3 protein is CASSPPEKLAEEQFF. In DNA form, the CDR3 reads TGTGCCAGCAGCCCGCCAGAGAAACTAGCGGAGGAGCAGTTCTTC.

This chain's CDR3 is CASSLQGVQGGEKLFF. The DNA of the CDR3 is TGTGCCAGCAGTTTACAGGGCGTCCAGGGGGGTGAAAAACTGTTTTTT. The chain couples TRBV28 to TRBJ1-4, with 7 bases aligning to TRBD1. The V gene's germline CDR1 is MDHEN and CDR2 SYDVKM. V shed 2 bases and J 7 bases; nucleotides not matched to a gene: 10. This CDR3 contains 16 residues. Full variable domain (remainder filled in from reference TRBV28 and TRBJ1-4): DVKVTQSSRYLVKRTGEKVFLECVQDMDHENMFWYRQDPGLGLRLIYFSYDVKMKEKGDIPEGYSVSREKKERFSLILESASTNQTSMYLCASSLQGVQGGEKLFFGSGTQLSVL.

The rearrangement links TRBV7-9 to TRBJ2-5, with TRBD2 identical over 9 bases. V gave up 5 bases and J gave up 1 base; unmatched junction bases: 2. The CDR3 contains 14 residues. Germline CDR1 SEHNR, CDR2 FQNEAQ (reference sequence). CDR3 nucleotides: TGTGCCAGCAGCCCGGGACTAGCCCAAGAGACCCAGTACTTC. Protein: CASSPGLAQETQYF.

V gene TRBV11-2 combines with J gene TRBJ2-3, with 9 positions matching TRBD2. CDR3 length: 15 amino acids. V trimming: 5 bases; J trimming: 3 bases; junction bases outside the gene matches: 6. CDR1 is SGHAT, CDR2 FQNNGV, per germline. The CDR3 region has the DNA TGTGCCAGCAGCCCTAAGAGCGGGGGGACAGATACGCAGTATTTT. Its protein is CASSPKSGGTDTQYF. Using reference TRBV11-2 and TRBJ2-3 for the parts outside the CDR3, the full variable domain is EAGVAQSPRYKIIEKRQSVAFWCNPISGHATLYWYQQILGQGPKLLIQFQNNGVVDDSQLPKDRFSAERLKGVDSTLKIQPAKLEDSAVYLCASSPKSGGTDTQYFGPGTRLTVL.

The chain recombines TRBV13 with TRBJ2-2, with 9 positions matching TRBD1. Germline values: CDR1 PRHDT, CDR2 FYEKMQ (reference sequence). J was trimmed by 8 bases and V by 2 bases; bases with no gene match: 12. This CDR3 comprises 17 residues. This CDR3 reads CASSLQEWDRVTGELFF. In DNA form, the CDR3 reads TGTGCCAGCAGCTTACAGGAATGGGACAGGGTCACGGGGGAGCTGTTTTTT.

This chain connects TRBV11-1 to TRBJ1-1; possible D gene TRBD1, 5 bases. CDR1 is SGHAT, CDR2 FQDESV, per germline (reference sequence). Trimming removed 2 bases from V and 5 bases from J, with 12 bases in between. The CDR3 runs 14 residues. DNA for the CDR3: TGTGCCAGCAGCTTAAACCAGGGTGTAACTGAAGCTTTCTTT. Translating gives CASSLNQGVTEAFF.

The V gene is TRBV7-2, the J gene TRBJ1-5; maybe TRBD1 (6 bases). The V end was cut by 1 base, the J end by 5 bases, with 9 bases between. The CDR3 spans 14 residues. CDR1 is SGHTA and CDR2 is FQGNSA in the germline V gene. CDR3 sequence (DNA): TGTGCCAGCAGCTTAGGGACAGAATATCAGCCCCAGCATTTT. This encodes CASSLGTEYQPQHF.

The chain combines TRBV3-1 (or the pseudogene TRBV3-2) with TRBJ2-5, with D perhaps matching TRBD1 (6 bases). The CDR3 spans 13 residues. The V end lost 4 bases, the J end lost 3 bases, and 9 bases lay between the germline ends. CDR1 and CDR2 from the germline V gene are LGHDT and YNNKEL (reference sequence). The chain's CDR3 is CASSPGTKETQYF. As DNA, the CDR3 is TGTGCCAGCAGCCCCGGGACAAAAGAGACCCAGTACTTC.

CDR3 sequence reads: CASSLGGQNEQYF. The CDR3 DNA reads as TGTGCCAGCAGCTTAGGGGGTCAAAACGAGCAGTACTTC. The chain joins TRBV7-8 to TRBJ2-7; D gene unclear. CDR3 length equals 13 residues. Between the trimmed V and J ends, which lost 1 base and 5 bases, there was a span of 9 bases. Germline CDR1 and CDR2: SGHVS and FQNEAQ.

This sequence joins TRBV24-1 and TRBJ2-5; no firm D call. CDR1 KGHDR and CDR2 SFDVKD come from the germline V gene. V dropped 4 bases and J dropped 2 bases, with 10 bases sitting between them. The CDR3 has 14 amino acids. The CDR3 DNA is TGTGCCACCAGTGACCGACTGGGGCAAGAGACCCAGTACTTC. The encoded protein is CATSDRLGQETQYF.

The chain has TRBV11-3 and TRBJ2-3, with TRBD2 identical over 13 bases. This CDR3 spans 20 amino acids. Looked up from germline, CDR1 is SGHNT and CDR2 is YENEEA. V shed 0 bases, J shed 5 bases, and the junction held 14 bases outside the gene matches. The CDR3 coding sequence is TGTGCCAGCAGCTTAGACCCACTAGCGGGAGGGCCTGTATTGATAGATACGCAGTATTTT. Its protein product is CASSLDPLAGGPVLIDTQYF.

The V call is TRBV24-1, the J call TRBJ2-7; D unclear. This CDR3 has 11 residues. V was clipped by 4 bases and J by 7 bases, with 7 bases between them. Germline V gene lookup returns CDR1 KGHDR and CDR2 SFDVKD. As DNA, the CDR3 is TGTGCCACCAGTGACCGGGTTGAGCAGTACTTC. Its protein is CATSDRVEQYF.

The chain is built from TRBV6-2 or TRBV6-3 and TRBJ2-3; 7 nucleotides align to TRBD1. The CDR3 extends over 15 amino acids. Germline values: CDR1 MNHEY, CDR2 SVGEGT. Germline trimming cut 6 bases from V and 0 bases from J; bases unmatched to any gene: 6. The CDR3, as DNA: TGTGCCAGCAGCAACGGACAGGCCAGCACAGATACGCAGTATTTT. It encodes CASSNGQASTDTQYF.

The rearrangement uses TRBV4-3 and TRBJ1-4; TRBD1 matches at 8 bases. V trimming: 3 bases; J trimming: 5 bases; junction bases outside the gene matches: 5. CDR1 and CDR2 from the germline V gene are LGHNA and YSLEER. The CDR3 is 15 amino acids. In DNA, the CDR3 is TGCGCCAGCAGCCAGGGGAGACAGGGGAATGAAAAACTGTTTTTT. Its translation is CASSQGRQGNEKLFF.

The chain joins TRBV7-2 to TRBJ1-5, with a weak D call TRBD1 (5 bases). Germline lookup yields CDR1 SGHTA and CDR2 FQGNSA. The CDR3 runs 14 residues. V lost 5 bases and J lost 5, with 13 bases in between. The CDR3 protein is CASSLWGGDQPQHF. CDR3 coding DNA: TGTGCCAGCAGCCTATGGGGAGGGGATCAGCCCCAGCATTTT.

The rearrangement uses TRBV21-1 and TRBJ1-6. TRBV21-1 is designated a pseudogene. This CDR3 spans 11 amino acids. Here the CDR3 DNA reads TGTGCCAGCAGTGAACTTTCACCCCTCCACTTT. As protein: CASSELSPLHF.

CDR3 bases: TGTGCCAGCACCTTCGACCAGGGGCAGCCCCAGCATTTT. As protein: CASTFDQGQPQHF. This chain joins TRBV6-6 and TRBJ1-5; a weak D match, TRBD1 (6 bases). V lost 7 bases to trimming and J lost 7 bases, with 14 bases between them. The CDR3 sequence is 13 residues long. Germline V gene data show CDR1 as MNHNY and CDR2 as SVGAGI (reference sequence).

Points on this clone: The sample carries other DNA sequences with the same CDR3. The chain couples TRBV7-2 to TRBJ2-7, with unresolved D. The CDR3 sequence is 13 residues long. The ends were cut back, 0 bases at V and 4 bases at J, with 7 bases in the middle. Germline CDR1 SGHTA, CDR2 FQGNSA. CDR3 region: CASSLANPYEQYF. The DNA of the CDR3 is TGTGCCAGCAGCTTAGCGAACCCTTACGAGCAGTACTTC.

The chain recombines TRBV28 with TRBJ1-2; D may be TRBD1 (5 bases). The V gene's germline CDR1 is MDHEN and CDR2 SYDVKM. The CDR3 totals 14 residues. Trimming removed 8 bases at V and 4 bases at J, with 17 bases between. CDR3 loop: CASSRYQRGYGYTF. The CDR3 region has the DNA TGTGCCAGCTCCAGGTACCAGAGGGGCTATGGCTACACCTTC.

This clone ranks as large (0.1 to 1%). This sequence joins TRBV4-1 and TRBJ1-2, with D maybe TRBD1 (6 bases). In germline, CDR1 is MGHRA, CDR2 YSYEKL. Trimming pared 3 bases from V and 8 bases from J, leaving 25 bases between. CDR3 length: 17 residues. CDR3 residues: CASSQSFRGTPLDGYTF. Written as DNA, the CDR3 is TGCGCCAGCAGCCAGTCTTTTCGCGGGACACCCCTCGACGGCTACACCTTC.

About this clone itself: The germline gene is not matched at one end of the junction; a read error may be the cause. This chain links TRBV3-1 (or the pseudogene TRBV3-2) with TRBJ2-1; TRBD2 aligns across 15 bases. Germline CDR1 and CDR2: LGHDT and YNNKEL (reference sequence). The CDR3 has 17 residues. CDR3: CASSQGTSGGAYNEQFF. The CDR3 region has the DNA TGTGCCAGCAGCCAAGGGACTAGCGGGGGGGCCTATAATGAGCAGTTCTTC.

The chain couples TRBV7-2 to TRBJ2-5; the D gene is possibly TRBD2 (5 bases). Between the trimmed V and J ends, which lost 1 base and 2 bases, there was a span of 8 bases. The length of the CDR3 is 14 residues. CDR1 is SGHTA, CDR2 FQGNSA, per germline. DNA of the CDR3: TGTGCCAGCAGCTTAGAAGGCGGGCAAGAGACCCAGTACTTC. This codes for CASSLEGGQETQYF.

This clone came up once. The V gene is TRBV3-1 (or the pseudogene TRBV3-2), the J gene TRBJ2-5; D not resolved. Trimming removed 1 base at V and 1 base at J, with 7 bases between. The CDR3 length is 14 residues. Germline V gene data show CDR1 as LGHDT and CDR2 as YNNKEL (reference sequence). CDR3 in amino acids: CASSQAPSQETQYF. CDR3 in DNA: TGTGCCAGCAGCCAAGCCCCAAGCCAAGAGACCCAGTACTTC.

The V and J genes are TRBV2 and TRBJ2-7, with D unclear. Germline V CDR1 and CDR2: SNHLY, FYNNEI. V was shortened by 2 bases and J by 4 bases, with 15 bases between the two germline ends. The CDR3 is 15 amino acids. CDR3 bases: TGTGCCAGCAGTGAAACCCCAAGGGCCCTTTACGAGCAGTACTTC. It translates to CASSETPRALYEQYF.

This sequence joins TRBV7-2 and TRBJ1-1; D might be TRBD1 (5 bases). This CDR3 spans 15 amino acids. Trimming took 6 bases from V and 3 from J, leaving 17 bases between them. From germline, CDR1 is SGHTA and CDR2 FQGNSA. CDR3 nucleotides: TGTGCCAGCAGGCCGGGACTGCGGTCTTACACTGAAGCTTTCTTT. This translates into CASRPGLRSYTEAFF.

The chain employs TRBV4-2 and TRBJ2-2; maybe TRBD1 (6 bases). V was trimmed by 3 bases and J by 1 base, leaving 9 bases between them. This CDR3 contains 15 residues. The germline V gene encodes CDR1 LGHNA and CDR2 YNFKEQ. In DNA, the CDR3 is TGTGCCAGCAGCCATCGGGGACAGAACACCGGGGAGCTGTTTTTT. Protein: CASSHRGQNTGELFF.

V and J are TRBV27 and TRBJ1-5, with a tentative D call TRBD1 (6 bases). CDR1 MNHEY and CDR2 SMNVEV come from the germline V gene (reference sequence). Trimming left V 3 bases short and J 0 bases short, with 9 bases between. The CDR3 consists of 15 residues. CDR3 in DNA: TGTGCCAGCAGTTTTGGGGGCTTTAGCAATCAGCCCCAGCATTTT. Protein: CASSFGGFSNQPQHF.

To note about this clone: Mismatch with germline at one junction end may stem from a read error. This chain joins TRBV29-1 and TRBJ1-1; TRBD1 is a possible D gene (5 bases). Germline CDR1 is SQVTM and CDR2 is ANQGSEA. This CDR3 has 13 residues. CDR3 nucleotides: TGCAGCTTTGAGGAGGGGAAAGGAACTGAAGCTTTCTTT. This sequence encodes CSFEEGKGTEAFF.